The 29 T cell receptor beta chains below come from one sample, sequenced in a study of T cells in localized non-small cell lung cancer. Clones were sequenced by immunoSEQ multiplex PCR, and TCRdb holds only the in-frame ones, with some missing. The sample carries 40,000 to 55,000 clones, about 76% recorded once. Sequenced material: peripheral blood mononuclear cells, taken before any cancer treatment. Receptors originate from a man aged 40-75 years with stage III lung adenocarcinoma.

This clone was counted ten times or more. In nucleotides, the CDR3 is TGTGCCAGCAGAGAAGGGGGGGCTCCAGAGACTGAAGCTTTCTTT. Its translation is CASREGGAPETEAFF. This chain joins TRBV11-1 and TRBJ1-1, with a weak D call TRBD1 (6 bases). V was trimmed by 6 bases and J by 5 bases, leaving 19 bases between them. CDR3 length: 15 amino acids. CDR1 and CDR2 from the germline V gene are SGHAT and FQDESV (reference sequence).

This clone was counted a single time. The gene calls are TRBV5-6 and TRBJ2-3; no clear D gene. Germline CDR1 reads SGHDT; CDR2 reads YYEEEE. V lost 0 bases and J lost 2, with 13 bases in between. This CDR3 region has 16 residues. CDR3 sequence reads: CASSLGGRRSTDTQYF. The CDR3 coding sequence is TGTGCCAGCAGCTTGGGTGGCAGGAGATCCACAGATACGCAGTATTTT.

Comment on this clone: One end of the junction fails to match germline, which may point to a read error. The gene calls are TRBV10-3 and TRBJ2-5; D gene ambiguous. Germline CDR1 is ENHRY and CDR2 is SYGVKD. CDR3 length equals 13 residues. The CDR3 region is CVITDGGGETQYF. The CDR3 DNA sequence: TGTGTCATCACGGACGGTGGTGGCGAGACCCAGTACTTC.

With regard to this clone: The same CDR3 is also encoded by other DNA sequences in this sample. The CDR3 DNA reads as TGTGCCAGCAGCTTGGTGGCGGGGGGTCGAGAGACCCAGTACTTC. Protein: CASSLVAGGRETQYF. V gene TRBV5-6 combines with J gene TRBJ2-5, with 8 nucleotides matching TRBD2. Trimming cost V 0 bases and J 4 bases; bases outside gene matches: 5. CDR1 and CDR2 (germline): SGHDT, YYEEEE. The CDR3 length is 15 residues. Full variable domain (remainder filled in from reference TRBV5-6 and TRBJ2-5): DAGVTQSPTHLIKTRGQQVTLRCSPKSGHDTVSWYQQALGQGPQFIFQYYEEEERQRGNFPDRFSGHQFPNYSSELNVNALLLGDSALYLCASSLVAGGRETQYFGPGTRLLVL.

V usage is TRBV19 and J usage is TRBJ1-4, with D hard to call. Germline V gene data show CDR1 as LNHDA and CDR2 as SQIVND (reference sequence). The germline V and J ends were trimmed by 8 bases and 6 bases, with 10 bases remaining between them. The CDR3 spans 12 residues. In DNA form, the CDR3 reads TGTGCCAGTTCGCCCGGGCATGAAAAACTGTTTTTT. As protein: CASSPGHEKLFF.

The chain couples TRBV6-5 to TRBJ2-4, with a tentative D call TRBD2 (5 bases). There are 12 residues in the CDR3. V shed 8 bases and J shed 5 bases, with 10 bases lying between them. CDR1 is MNHEY and CDR2 is SVGAGI in the germline V gene. In DNA, the CDR3 is TGTGCCAGCGCCACGAGGGAAAACATTCAGTACTTC. Its translation is CASATRENIQYF.

This clone has just a few counts. J is TRBJ1-2 and V is TRBV2; D unclear. This CDR3 region has 15 residues. CDR1 SNHLY and CDR2 FYNNEI come from the germline V gene. Trimming stripped 0 bases from V and 2 bases from J, with 10 bases between. For the CDR3, the DNA is TGTGCCAGCAGTGAAGCGCCCCGGACGAACTATGGCTACACCTTC. Translating gives CASSEAPRTNYGYTF.

This clone came up a few times. This sequence joins TRBV5-1 and TRBJ2-3; possibly TRBD2 for D (5 bases). V shed 4 bases and J shed 3 bases, with 9 bases lying between them. The germline gives CDR1 SGHRS, CDR2 YFSETQ. CDR3 size: 13 residues. The CDR3 loop reads CASSPGGTDTQYF. CDR3 nucleotides: TGCGCCAGCAGCCCCGGAGGAACAGATACGCAGTATTTT.

The chain is built from TRBV9 and TRBJ2-3; 8 nucleotides agree with TRBD2. The germline V gene has CDR1 SGDLS and CDR2 YYNGEE. The CDR3 sequence is 13 residues long. The V gene end was trimmed by 3 bases and the J gene end by 4 bases; junction bases not matched to a gene: 1. CDR3 in amino acids: CASSAREADTQYF. CDR3 nucleotides: TGTGCCAGCAGCGCGCGGGAGGCAGATACGCAGTATTTT.

For the CDR3, the DNA is TGTGCTAGTGGTACGGCTCCGGGCGAGCAGTACTTC. This encodes CASGTAPGEQYF. This chain links TRBV12-5 with TRBJ2-7; no firm D call. Trimming removed 5 bases at V and 6 bases at J, with 11 bases between. This CDR3 comprises 12 residues. Germline loops: CDR1 LGHNT, CDR2 FRNRAP.

V is TRBV9 and J is TRBJ2-7, with a weak D call TRBD1 (7 bases). CDR1 SGDLS and CDR2 YYNGEE come from the germline V gene. Trimming stripped 0 bases from V and 3 bases from J, with 16 bases between. This CDR3 is built from 16 residues. The CDR3 here is CASSVGLGGGYYEQYF. The CDR3 DNA reads TGTGCCAGCAGCGTAGGACTAGGGGGCGGTTACTACGAGCAGTACTTC.

The CDR3 nucleotides are TGTGCCAGCAGCTTATATCTCGGACAGGGACAGCCCCAGCATTTT. The encoded protein is CASSLYLGQGQPQHF. The genes are TRBV7-9 and TRBJ1-5, with TRBD1 matching over 8 bases. Trimming cost V 2 bases and J 7 bases; bases outside gene matches: 7. In germline, CDR1 is SEHNR, CDR2 FQNEAQ (reference sequence). CDR3 length: 15 residues.

The chain joins TRBV5-6 to TRBJ1-6; 10 nucleotides align to TRBD1. CDR1 SGHDT and CDR2 YYEEEE come from the germline V gene. V was pared by 5 bases and J by 11 bases, with 4 bases of the junction left unmatched. This CDR3 is 13 amino acids long. This CDR3 reads CASSPGQGTPLHF. In DNA, the CDR3 is TGTGCCAGCAGTCCGGGACAGGGGACACCCCTCCACTTT. Looking up the rest from reference TRBV5-6 and TRBJ1-6 gives the full variable domain: DAGVTQSPTHLIKTRGQQVTLRCSPKSGHDTVSWYQQALGQGPQFIFQYYEEEERQRGNFPDRFSGHQFPNYSSELNVNALLLGDSALYLCASSPGQGTPLHFGNGTRLTVT.

CDR3 amino acids: CASSLELVRSSPLHF. In DNA form, the CDR3 reads TGTGCCAGCAGCTTAGAACTGGTCCGAAGTTCACCCCTCCACTTT. The chain links TRBV7-2 to TRBJ1-6, with D unclear. Germline-derived CDR1 and CDR2 are SGHTA and FQGNSA. The CDR3 length is 15 residues. The germline V and J ends were trimmed by 1 base and 9 bases, with 13 bases remaining between them. The full variable domain, in which reference TRBV7-2 and TRBJ1-6 provide the parts outside the CDR3, is GAGVSQSPSNKVTEKGKDVELRCDPISGHTALYWYRQSLGQGLEFLIYFQGNSAPDKSGLPSDRFSAERTGGSVSTLTIQRTQQEDSAVYLCASSLELVRSSPLHFGNGTRLTVT.

V usage is TRBV19 and J usage is TRBJ1-1, with unresolved D. Germline V lookup: CDR1 LNHDA, CDR2 SQIVND (reference sequence). The CDR3 totals 13 residues. Trimming took 7 bases from V and 3 from J, leaving 12 bases between them. Written as DNA, the CDR3 is TGTGCCAGTAATGGGAGGACGGACACTGAAGCTTTCTTT. Its protein product is CASNGRTDTEAFF. Drawing the rest from reference TRBV19 and TRBJ1-1, the complete variable domain is DGGITQSPKYLFRKEGQNVTLSCEQNLNHDAMYWYRQDPGQGLRLIYYSQIVNDFQKGDIAEGYSVSREKKESFPLTVTSAQKNPTAFYLCASNGRTDTEAFFGQGTRLTVV.

J is TRBJ2-7 and V is TRBV5-1; unclear D gene. This CDR3 comprises 14 residues. V shed 0 bases and J shed 3 bases, with 10 bases lying between them. CDR1 and CDR2 from the germline V gene are SGHRS and YFSETQ. CDR3 region: CASSLVAELYEQYF. DNA of the CDR3: TGCGCCAGCAGCTTGGTCGCAGAACTCTACGAGCAGTACTTC. The entire variable domain, with the rest obtained from reference TRBV5-1 and TRBJ2-7, is as follows: KAGVTQTPRYLIKTRGQQVTLSCSPISGHRSVSWYQQTPGQGLQFLFEYFSETQRNKGNFPGRFSGRQFSNSRSEMNVSTLELGDSALYLCASSLVAELYEQYFGPGTRLTVT.

This chain joins TRBV27 and TRBJ2-1; 11 nucleotides agree with TRBD1. The length of the CDR3 is 16 residues. J lost 5 bases, V lost 3 bases, and 6 bases had no gene match. Germline V lookup: CDR1 MNHEY, CDR2 SMNVEV (reference sequence). DNA for the CDR3: TGTGCCAGCAGTTTCTACGGACAGGGGGCGGACAATGAGCAGTTCTTC. As protein: CASSFYGQGADNEQFF.

This clone has only one observation. V gene TRBV4-1 combines with J gene TRBJ2-1; weak D call: TRBD2 (6 bases). V dropped 4 bases and J dropped 8 bases, with 30 bases sitting between them. This CDR3 is built from 19 residues. Germline V lookup: CDR1 MGHRA, CDR2 YSYEKL. CDR3 nucleotides: TGCGCCAGCAGCCTAAGAGGGGCCGCGGTAGCGGAGATTATGTATGAGCAGTTCTTC. Translation: CASSLRGAAVAEIMYEQFF.

The sample holds a few counts of this clone. The rearrangement links TRBV5-4 to TRBJ2-2; TRBD1 matches 7 bases. The length of the CDR3 is 14 residues. V was clipped by 4 bases and J by 6 bases; unmatched bases: 6. Germline V lookup: CDR1 SGHNT, CDR2 YYREEE (reference sequence). CDR3: CASSPRQGPGELFF. DNA for the CDR3: TGTGCCAGCAGCCCACGACAGGGCCCCGGGGAGCTGTTTTTT. The full variable domain, rest sourced from reference TRBV5-4 and TRBJ2-2, is ETGVTQSPTHLIKTRGQQVTLRCSSQSGHNTVSWYQQALGQGPQFIFQYYREEENGRGNFPPRFSGLQFPNYSSELNVNALELDDSALYLCASSPRQGPGELFFGEGSRLTVL.

The CDR3 spells CAWSVKGPETQYF. The CDR3 nucleotides are TGTGCCTGGAGTGTTAAGGGGCCAGAGACCCAGTACTTC. V usage is TRBV30 and J usage is TRBJ2-5, with D perhaps TRBD1 (5 bases). The germline gives CDR1 GTSNPN, CDR2 SVGIG (reference sequence). The CDR3 length is 13 residues. V lost 0 bases and J lost 4, with 9 bases in between.

The CDR3 loop is CASSYPRDRGGDEQFF. Written as DNA, the CDR3 is TGTGCCAGCAGCTATCCCCGGGACAGGGGGGGAGACGAGCAGTTCTTC. The rearrangement joins TRBV7-6 to TRBJ2-1; 11 bases line up with TRBD1. CDR3 length equals 16 residues. V dropped 4 bases and J dropped 10; count of bases not matched to a gene: 12. Germline V CDR1 and CDR2: SGHVS, FNYEAQ.

This chain uses TRBV6-5 with TRBJ2-7, with TRBD1 as a possible D gene (5 bases). V lost 2 bases and J lost 0, with 8 bases in between. Germline CDR1 and CDR2: MNHEY and SVGAGI. The CDR3 is made up of 14 amino acids. The CDR3 nucleotides read TGTGCCAGCAGTTACAGGGGAAACTCCTACGAGCAGTACTTC. Amino acid sequence: CASSYRGNSYEQYF.

The chain carries TRBV29-1 and TRBJ2-1, with D maybe TRBD2 (5 bases). V was shortened by 7 bases and J by 0 bases, with 13 bases between the two germline ends. In germline, CDR1 is SQVTM, CDR2 ANQGSEA. The CDR3 has 14 residues. Here the CDR3 DNA reads TGCAGCGGCCTGGACTTAAGCTCCTACAATGAGCAGTTCTTC. It yields the protein CSGLDLSSYNEQFF.

The chain combines TRBV9 with TRBJ2-3; 10 positions agree with TRBD2. The CDR3 totals 16 residues. Germline CDR1 and CDR2: SGDLS and YYNGEE. V trimming: 4 bases; J trimming: 2 bases; junction bases outside the gene matches: 7. The CDR3 sequence: CASSYGTSENTDTQYF. Written as DNA, the CDR3 is TGTGCCAGCAGCTACGGGACTAGCGAGAACACAGATACGCAGTATTTT.

This clone has a single count. The genes are TRBV6-4 and TRBJ2-2; TRBD1 matches at 8 bases. The CDR3 sequence is 16 residues long. The ends lost 2 bases at V and 2 bases at J; junction bases unmatched: 4. The germline V gene has CDR1 MRHNA and CDR2 SNTAGT. CDR3: CASSDPTGENTGELFF. The CDR3 DNA follows: TGTGCCAGCAGTGACCCGACAGGGGAAAACACCGGGGAGCTGTTTTTT.

The J gene is TRBJ2-7, the V gene TRBV5-1, with TRBD2 matching over 9 bases. The junction had 17 bases not matched to a gene; V was cut back by 1 base and J by 0 bases. CDR1 SGHRS and CDR2 YFSETQ come from the germline V gene. The CDR3 contains 20 residues. CDR3: CASSLLVASGEAPASYEQYF. The CDR3 region has the DNA TGCGCCAGCAGCTTGTTGGTGGCTAGCGGGGAGGCACCCGCCTCCTACGAGCAGTACTTC.

The chain joins TRBV18 to TRBJ2-5; TRBD2 matches 9 bases. Per the germline V gene, CDR1 is KGHSH and CDR2 is LQKENI. V was clipped by 2 bases and J by 5 bases; unmatched bases: 9. The CDR3 runs to 16 residues. The CDR3 region is CASSPNPSGNGETQYF. The CDR3 DNA reads as TGTGCCAGCTCACCAAACCCTAGCGGGAATGGGGAGACCCAGTACTTC.

In this sample, this clone turned up once. The chain joins TRBV30 to TRBJ2-7, with D tentatively TRBD1 (6 bases). The CDR3 contains 14 residues. The V end lost 5 bases, the J end lost 2 bases, and 16 bases lay between the germline ends. Looked up from germline, CDR1 is GTSNPN and CDR2 is SVGIG (reference sequence). The CDR3, as DNA: TGTGCCTGGGGGGGATATGCAGGGGCCTACGAGCAGTACTTC. Translating it yields CAWGGYAGAYEQYF.

V and J are TRBV9 and TRBJ1-5; a possible D gene is TRBD1 (6 bases). Per germline, CDR1 SGDLS and CDR2 YYNGEE. V lost 4 bases, J lost 2 bases, and 16 bases lay in between. This CDR3 spans 16 amino acids. The CDR3 DNA follows: TGTGCCAGCAGCCCAGGGGAGCTGGCGGGCAATCAGCCCCAGCATTTT. It is translated as CASSPGELAGNQPQHF.